This paragraph reports one T cell receptor beta chain. The antigen remains undetermined. The protocol was immunoSEQ multiplex PCR, while the TCRdb copy is restricted to in-frame clones and leaves out a portion. The table records about 110,000 clones, roughly nine tenths of them present only once. No patient escaped relapse after autologous stem cell transplantation, and brentuximab vedotin exposure varied. These data come from a study of PD-1 blockade in classical Hodgkin lymphoma. General study findings and limits: Complete responders' baseline diversity resembled that of newly diagnosed patients. It was reported that newly diagnosed patients had less baseline TCR diversity than healthy donors.

CDR3 size: 11 residues. Trimming left V 1 base short and J 8 bases short, with 6 bases between. Per germline, CDR1 DFQATT and CDR2 SNEGSKA (reference sequence). Sequenced material: peripheral blood mononuclear cells (PBMCs), taken before the second cycle of nivolumab. The rearrangement joins TRBV20-1 to TRBJ1-3; D is unclear. The clonotype comes from a human donor with classical Hodgkin lymphoma. The DNA of the CDR3 is TGCAGTGCTAGAGTTGGGTACACCATATATTTT. Translation gives CSARVGYTIYF.